This TCR beta chain stems from a study of Graves' ophthalmopathy and Graves' hyperthyroidism. The study's findings and limits: The 13-signature model separated ophthalmopathy from stable hyperthyroidism at over 85% sensitivity and approximately 79% specificity. Blood also carried most expanded thyroid clonotypes exceeding 0.001 frequency.

The authors amplified TCR beta CDR3 regions from RNA transcripts. After a first-round RT-PCR with HTBI primers, a second-round multiplex PCR was run. One entry per CDR3 protein results from TCRdb running MiXCR on the multiplex PCR reads. This repertoire shows over 500,000 distinct CDR3 sequences, about 20% found once; its top ten account for approximately 6.5%. The germline V gene has CDR1 DFQATT and CDR2 SNEGSKA (reference sequence). CDR3 length equals 13 residues. The junction had 8 bases not matched to a gene; V was cut back by 5 bases and J by 8 bases. This clonotype showed up many times. Its antigen is unidentified.

The receptor comes from a woman aged 18 to 35 with stable Graves' hyperthyroidism. Some clones in this sample may be carry-over from other donors' samples. The chain is built from TRBV20-1 and TRBJ1-2, with 10 nucleotides matching TRBD1. The sequenced sample consisted of peripheral blood. CDR3 bases: TGCAGTGCTTACCGGGACAGGGGAGCAGGCTACACCTTC. It translates to CSAYRDRGAGYTF.